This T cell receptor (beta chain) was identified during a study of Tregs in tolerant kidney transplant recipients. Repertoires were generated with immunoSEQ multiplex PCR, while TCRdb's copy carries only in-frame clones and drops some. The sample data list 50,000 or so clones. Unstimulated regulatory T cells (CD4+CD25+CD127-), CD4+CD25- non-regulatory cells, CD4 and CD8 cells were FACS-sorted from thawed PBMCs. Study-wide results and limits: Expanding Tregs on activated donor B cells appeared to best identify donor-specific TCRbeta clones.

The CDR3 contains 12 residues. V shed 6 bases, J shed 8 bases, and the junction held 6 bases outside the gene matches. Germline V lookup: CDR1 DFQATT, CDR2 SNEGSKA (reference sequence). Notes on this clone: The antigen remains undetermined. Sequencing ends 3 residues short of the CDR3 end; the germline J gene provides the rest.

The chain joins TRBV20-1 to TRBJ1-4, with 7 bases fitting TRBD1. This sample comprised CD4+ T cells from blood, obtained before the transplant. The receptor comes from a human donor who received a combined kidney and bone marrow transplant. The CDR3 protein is CSARDSGEKLFF. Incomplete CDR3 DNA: TGCAGTGCCCGGGACAGTGGGGAAAAA.